This TCR beta chain was captured by sequencing in a study of OX40 agonist ivuxolimab in advanced cancers. Study-wide context: Partial responses were achieved by three patients, one with hepatocellular carcinoma and two with cutaneous melanoma. General study results and limits: On average, CD8+ T cells had more expanded clones than CD4+.

Trimming at V came to 5 bases and at J to 6 bases, leaving 14 bases not matched to a gene. This CDR3 contains 17 residues. Germline CDR1 is SGHTA and CDR2 is FQGNSA. Sequencing used immunoSEQ multiplex PCR; TCRdb keeps in-frame clones, though not all of them. The sample shows about 12,000 clones, 85% to 90% of them seen only once. Remarks on this clone: The antigen is not known.

The sample was CD4+ or CD8+ T cells sorted from blood, taken in a trial of the OX40 agonist ivuxolimab. This chain links TRBV7-2 with TRBJ2-1, with TRBD2 matching 9 bases. This receptor was identified in an adult with an advanced solid tumor such as melanoma, head and neck, liver or kidney cancer. This CDR3 is CASSLSGSPYNVNEQFF. CDR3 in DNA: TGTGCCAGCAGCCTTAGCGGGAGTCCCTATAATGTCAATGAGCAGTTCTTC.